The 18 T cell receptor beta chains below come from one sample, sequenced in a study of shared clonotypes between healthy human individuals. The repertoire was sequenced with immunoSEQ multiplex PCR; TCRdb's copy has only in-frame clones and lacks some. The table records around 510,000 clones, 70% to 80% of them present only once. The specimen was PBMCs. These receptors all come from a woman in her forties in good health. Some clones in this sample may be carry-over from other donors' samples.

The chain is built from TRBV28 and TRBJ2-5; D may correspond to TRBD1 or TRBD2 (5 bases each). CDR3 length: 12 residues. Germline values: CDR1 MDHEN, CDR2 SYDVKM. V shed 7 bases and J shed 7 bases, with 13 bases lying between them. The CDR3 DNA sequence: TGTGCCAGCACGGGGCGGGCCGGGACCCAGTACTTC. It is translated as CASTGRAGTQYF.

V is TRBV7-9 and J is TRBJ2-3; no reliable D call. The germline V and J ends were trimmed by 5 bases and 3 bases, with 6 bases remaining between them. The germline V gene encodes CDR1 SEHNR and CDR2 FQNEAQ (reference sequence). The CDR3 runs to 12 residues. The CDR3 DNA sequence: TGTGCCAGCAGCGAAAGGACAGATACGCAGTATTTT. Translating it yields CASSERTDTQYF. The entire variable domain, with the rest obtained from reference TRBV7-9 and TRBJ2-3, is as follows: DTGVSQNPRHKITKRGQNVTFRCDPISEHNRLYWYRQTLGQGPEFLTYFQNEAQLEKSRLLSDRFSAERPKGSFSTLEIQRTEQGDSAMYLCASSERTDTQYFGPGTRLTVL.

The chain employs TRBV7-9 and TRBJ2-7, with 11 bases identical to TRBD2. The CDR3 consists of 14 residues. With V trimmed by 5 bases and J by 5 bases, 5 bases remained unmatched. Per germline, CDR1 SEHNR and CDR2 FQNEAQ (reference sequence). The CDR3 nucleotides are TGTGCCAGCAGCGATAGACTAGCGGGAAACGAGCAGTACTTC. Encoded protein: CASSDRLAGNEQYF.

The chain uses TRBV28 and TRBJ2-6, with 10 positions matching TRBD2. Trimming cost V 6 bases and J 4 bases; bases outside gene matches: 6. CDR3 length: 16 residues. Germline V CDR1 and CDR2: MDHEN, SYDVKM. The DNA of the CDR3 is TGTGCCAGCAGGGCTAGCGGGAGTCCCGGGGCCAACGTCCTGACTTTC. It codes for CASRASGSPGANVLTF.

As to this clone: Being one base from a much bigger clone, this may be a read error. J is TRBJ1-1 and V is TRBV7-3; 7 positions agree with TRBD1. Germline V gene sequence: CDR1 SGHTA, CDR2 FQGTGA. J lost 1 base, V lost 4 bases, and 3 bases had no gene match. The CDR3 has 14 residues. The chain's CDR3 is CASSYGTANTEAFF. CDR3 in DNA: TGTGCCAGCAGCTACGGGACAGCGAACACTGAAGCTTTCTTT. The whole variable domain, filled in from reference TRBV7-3 and TRBJ1-1, reads GAGVSQTPSNKVTEKGKYVELRCDPISGHTALYWYRQSLGQGPEFLIYFQGTGAADDSGLPNDRFFAVRPEGSVSTLKIQRTERGDSAVYLCASSYGTANTEAFFGQGTRLTVV.

Note on this clone: This may stem from a read error, because a much larger clone lies one nucleotide away. The rearrangement uses TRBV5-1 and TRBJ1-2; 11 nucleotides align to TRBD1. Germline V gene lookup returns CDR1 SGHRS and CDR2 YFSETQ. J lost 4 bases, V lost 2 bases, and 1 base had no gene match. The CDR3 is made up of 14 amino acids. The CDR3 loop is CASSFGTGGYGYTF. Written as DNA, the CDR3 is TGCGCCAGCAGCTTTGGGACAGGGGGCTATGGCTACACCTTC.

The V and J genes are TRBV2 and TRBJ2-2, with TRBD1 identical over 9 bases. J was trimmed by 5 bases and V by 8 bases; bases with no gene match: 3. The germline V gene has CDR1 SNHLY and CDR2 FYNNEI. The CDR3 is made up of 13 amino acids. The CDR3 DNA is TGTGCCAGCCAGACAGGGGGTACCGGGGAGCTGTTTTTT. Translating gives CASQTGGTGELFF.

This clone was seen once. The chain has TRBV5-1 and TRBJ1-1; D is unclear. The CDR3 extends over 15 amino acids. CDR1 is SGHRS and CDR2 is YFSETQ in the germline V gene. V was cut by 0 bases and J by 2 bases, with 11 bases left in between. CDR3 DNA sequence: TGCGCCAGCAGCTTGGCCTCAGACGGCAACACTGAAGCTTTCTTT. It translates to CASSLASDGNTEAFF.

This sequence joins TRBV10-3 and TRBJ1-4, with D hard to call. The CDR3 sequence is 15 residues long. Germline V lookup: CDR1 ENHRY, CDR2 SYGVKD. The V gene lost 2 bases and the J gene lost 3 bases, with 10 bases spanning the gap. CDR3 residues: CAISEGTRSNEKLFF. For the CDR3, the DNA is TGTGCCATCAGTGAGGGAACAAGATCTAATGAAAAACTGTTTTTT.

CDR3 region: CASSPTSGTGNEQFF. The CDR3 DNA follows: TGTGCCAGCAGTCCTACTTCCGGGACAGGGAATGAGCAGTTCTTC. The chain carries TRBV27 and TRBJ2-1, with 9 bases matching TRBD1. This CDR3 region has 15 residues. The J segment lost 7 bases and the V segment lost 5 bases, leaving 9 bases of the junction unmatched. Germline V lookup: CDR1 MNHEY, CDR2 SMNVEV (reference sequence).

This clone was counted ten times or more. The genes are TRBV2 and TRBJ1-1; D gene unclear. The germline V gene has CDR1 SNHLY and CDR2 FYNNEI. Trimming left V 4 bases short and J 3 bases short, with 9 bases between. This CDR3 contains 13 residues. The CDR3 region has the DNA TGTGCCAGCAGTGTGGTTGGAGACACTGAAGCTTTCTTT. Translation: CASSVVGDTEAFF.

The sample holds a few counts of this clone. This chain connects TRBV5-1 to TRBJ1-2, with D unresolved. The germline V and J ends were trimmed by 0 bases and 8 bases, with 11 bases remaining between them. Germline CDR1 SGHRS, CDR2 YFSETQ. The CDR3 sequence is 13 residues long. Written as DNA, the CDR3 is TGCGCCAGCAGCTTGGACAGCGCGAGGGGCTACACCTTC. Encoded protein: CASSLDSARGYTF.

This chain uses TRBV7-2 with TRBJ2-7; unclear D gene. CDR1 and CDR2 (germline): SGHTA, FQGNSA. The CDR3 has 11 residues. V lost 2 bases to trimming and J lost 6 bases, with 5 bases between them. The DNA for the CDR3 is TGTGCCAGCAGCTTATCAACCGAGCAGTACTTC. Protein sequence: CASSLSTEQYF.

This clone was seen at least ten times. The sample contains more than one DNA sequence encoding this CDR3. The CDR3 protein is CAWSRLAGETQYF. CDR3 nucleotides: TGTGCCTGGAGTCGACTAGCGGGAGAGACCCAGTACTTC. This chain connects TRBV30 to TRBJ2-5; TRBD2 matches 10 bases. CDR3 length equals 13 residues. V shed 2 bases, J shed 4 bases, and the junction held 1 base outside the gene matches. The germline gives CDR1 GTSNPN, CDR2 SVGIG (reference sequence).

The chain uses TRBV6-5 and TRBJ1-3, with TRBD1 matching over 7 bases. The CDR3 has 15 residues. J was trimmed by 3 bases and V by 6 bases; bases with no gene match: 8. Germline V lookup: CDR1 MNHEY, CDR2 SVGAGI. CDR3 region: CASRVGTAIGNTIYF. In DNA form, the CDR3 reads TGTGCCAGCAGAGTCGGGACAGCCATTGGAAACACCATATATTTT.

This rearrangement joins TRBV14 to TRBJ2-7; D remains ambiguous. V dropped 1 base and J dropped 0 bases, with 10 bases sitting between them. CDR1 is SGHDN, CDR2 FVKESK, per germline. The CDR3 contains 15 residues. In DNA, the CDR3 is TGTGCCAGCAGCCAAGCCCGGGCCAGCTCCTACGAGCAGTACTTC. Its translation: CASSQARASSYEQYF. Complete variable domain (other parts from reference TRBV14 and TRBJ2-7): EAGVTQFPSHSVIEKGQTVTLRCDPISGHDNLYWYRRVMGKEIKFLLHFVKESKQDESGMPNNRFLAERTGGTYSTLKVQPAELEDSGVYFCASSQARASSYEQYFGPGTRLTVT.

A note on this clone: A much larger clonotype is one base distant, so this may be a read error. The gene calls are TRBV30 and TRBJ2-5, with D possibly TRBD2 on 6 matching bases. Germline loops: CDR1 GTSNPN, CDR2 SVGIG (reference sequence). This CDR3 spans 14 amino acids. CDR3 region: CTWRDLRARGTQYF. The CDR3 DNA reads as TGTACCTGGAGGGATTTGAGGGCTCGAGGGACCCAGTACTTC. Looking up the rest from reference TRBV30 and TRBJ2-5 gives the full variable domain: SQTIHQWPATLVQPVGSPLSLECTVEGTSNPNLYWYRQAAGRGLQLLFYSVGIGQISSEVPQNLSASRPQDRQFILSSKKLLLSDSGFYLCTWRDLRARGTQYFGPGTRLLVL.

This chain uses TRBV10-3 with TRBJ2-7; 7 nucleotides align to TRBD2. This CDR3 is 14 amino acids long. The junction had 11 bases not matched to a gene; V was cut back by 6 bases and J by 6 bases. Germline values: CDR1 ENHRY, CDR2 SYGVKD. The CDR3 sequence: CAISRVTSEGEQYF. CDR3 coding DNA: TGTGCCATCAGCCGAGTTACTAGCGAAGGCGAGCAGTACTTC.